Only one count was recorded for the clone carrying this TCR beta chain. The CDR3 covers 12 residues. With 2 bases removed from V and 4 bases from J, the gap between germline ends came to 9 bases. Germline lookup yields CDR1 GTSNPN and CDR2 SVGIG (reference sequence). These data are taken from a study of blood T cell repertoires in COVID-19. The method was immunoSEQ multiplex PCR; TCRdb's version includes in-frame clones alone and lacks a portion of them. The sample lists 250,000 to 400,000 clones; 88% were seen once. This chain connects TRBV30 to TRBJ2-7, with D possibly TRBD2 on 6 matching bases. The source of this sequence is a woman in her twenties or thirties with COVID-19, enrolled during active disease. Specimen: peripheral blood. The CDR3 nucleotides read TGTGCCTGGAGTACGGGACTTTACGAGCAGTACTTC. Translated: CAWSTGLYEQYF.